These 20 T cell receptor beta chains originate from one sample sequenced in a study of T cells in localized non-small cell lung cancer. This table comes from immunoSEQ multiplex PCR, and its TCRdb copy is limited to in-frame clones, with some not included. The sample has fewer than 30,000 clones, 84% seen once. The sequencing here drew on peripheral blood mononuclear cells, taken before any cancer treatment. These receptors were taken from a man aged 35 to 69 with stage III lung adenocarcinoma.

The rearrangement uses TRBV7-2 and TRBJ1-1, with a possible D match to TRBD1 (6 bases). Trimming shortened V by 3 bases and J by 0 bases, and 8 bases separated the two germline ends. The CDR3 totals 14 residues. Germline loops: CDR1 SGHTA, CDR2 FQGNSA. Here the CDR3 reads CASSLDSMNTEAFF. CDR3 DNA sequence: TGTGCCAGCAGCTTGGACAGTATGAACACTGAAGCTTTCTTT.

In DNA form, the CDR3 reads TGTGCCAGCAGCTTATCTTGGGGGGGACAGGGGCGTGAAAAACTGTTTTTT. It specifies CASSLSWGGQGREKLFF. The rearrangement uses TRBV7-2 and TRBJ1-4, with TRBD1 matching over 10 bases. The CDR3 has 17 residues. Losses at the gene ends were 2 bases for V and 7 bases for J; bases not matched to a gene: 10. The germline V gene encodes CDR1 SGHTA and CDR2 FQGNSA.

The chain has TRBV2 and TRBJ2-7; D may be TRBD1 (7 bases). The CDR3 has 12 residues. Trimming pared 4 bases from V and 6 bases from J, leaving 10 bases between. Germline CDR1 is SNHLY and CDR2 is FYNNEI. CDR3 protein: CASSGQGLEQYF. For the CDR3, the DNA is TGTGCCAGCAGTGGACAGGGACTCGAGCAGTACTTC.

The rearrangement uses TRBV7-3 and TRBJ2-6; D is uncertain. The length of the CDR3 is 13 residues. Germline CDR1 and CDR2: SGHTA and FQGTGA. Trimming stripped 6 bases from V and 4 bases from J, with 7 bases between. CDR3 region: CASRFMGANVLTF. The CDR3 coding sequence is TGTGCCAGCAGGTTCATGGGGGCCAACGTCCTGACTTTC.

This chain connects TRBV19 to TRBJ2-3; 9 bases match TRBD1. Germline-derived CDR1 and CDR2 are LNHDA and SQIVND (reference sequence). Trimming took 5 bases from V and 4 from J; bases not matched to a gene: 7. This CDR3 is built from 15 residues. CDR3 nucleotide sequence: TGTGCCAGTAGTCTCACAGGGGGCGGCCCAGATACGCAGTATTTT. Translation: CASSLTGGGPDTQYF.

DNA for the CDR3: TGTGCCAGCAGCAAACAAGGCAATCAGCCCCAGCATTTT. Its protein is CASSKQGNQPQHF. The chain carries TRBV6-5 and TRBJ1-5, with D hard to call. The CDR3 loop spans 13 amino acids. Germline assignment: CDR1 MNHEY and CDR2 SVGAGI. V gave up 6 bases and J gave up 2 bases, with 8 bases separating them.

This chain's CDR3 is CASSLGGTGTEKLFF. The DNA for the CDR3 is TGCGCCAGCAGCTTGGGAGGGACAGGGACTGAAAAACTGTTTTTT. The chain links TRBV5-1 to TRBJ1-4; 9 bases fit TRBD1. V was pared by 0 bases and J by 7 bases, with 4 bases of the junction left unmatched. The CDR3 spans 15 residues. Germline V gene lookup returns CDR1 SGHRS and CDR2 YFSETQ.

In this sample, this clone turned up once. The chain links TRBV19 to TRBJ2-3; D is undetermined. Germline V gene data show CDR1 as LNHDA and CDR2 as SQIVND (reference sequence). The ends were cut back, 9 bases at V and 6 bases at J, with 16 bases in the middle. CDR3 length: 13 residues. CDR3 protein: CASQPRSLDTQYF. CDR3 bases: TGTGCCAGCCAGCCGAGGAGTTTGGATACGCAGTATTTT.

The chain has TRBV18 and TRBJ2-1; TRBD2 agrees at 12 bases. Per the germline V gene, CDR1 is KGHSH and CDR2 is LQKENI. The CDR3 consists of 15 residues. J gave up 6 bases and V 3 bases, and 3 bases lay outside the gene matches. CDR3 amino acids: CASSPGTSGRNEQFF. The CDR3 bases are TGTGCCAGCTCACCCGGGACTAGCGGGCGCAATGAGCAGTTCTTC.

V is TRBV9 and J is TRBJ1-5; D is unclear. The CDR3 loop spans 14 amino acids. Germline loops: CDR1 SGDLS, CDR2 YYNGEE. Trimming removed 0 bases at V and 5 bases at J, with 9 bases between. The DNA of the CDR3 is TGTGCCAGCAGCGTAGGGGCAGACGATCAGCCCCAGCATTTT. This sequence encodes CASSVGADDQPQHF.

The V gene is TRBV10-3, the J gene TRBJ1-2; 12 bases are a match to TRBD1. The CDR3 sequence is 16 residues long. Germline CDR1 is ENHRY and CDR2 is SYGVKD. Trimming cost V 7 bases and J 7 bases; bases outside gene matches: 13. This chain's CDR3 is CAINESPGQGARGYTF. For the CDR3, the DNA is TGTGCCATCAACGAAAGTCCGGGACAGGGGGCACGTGGCTACACCTTC.

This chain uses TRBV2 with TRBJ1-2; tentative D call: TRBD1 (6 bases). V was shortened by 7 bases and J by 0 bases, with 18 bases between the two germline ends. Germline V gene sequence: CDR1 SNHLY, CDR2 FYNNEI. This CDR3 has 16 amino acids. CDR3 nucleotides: TGTGCCAGCACCCGGGGGGCGGGGGCGGCTAACTATGGCTACACCTTC. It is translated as CASTRGAGAANYGYTF. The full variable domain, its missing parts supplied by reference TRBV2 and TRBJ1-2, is EPEVTQTPSHQVTQMGQEVILRCVPISNHLYFYWYRQILGQKVEFLVSFYNNEISEKSEIFDDQFSVERPDGSNFTLKIRSTKLEDSAMYFCASTRGAGAANYGYTFGSGTRLTVV.

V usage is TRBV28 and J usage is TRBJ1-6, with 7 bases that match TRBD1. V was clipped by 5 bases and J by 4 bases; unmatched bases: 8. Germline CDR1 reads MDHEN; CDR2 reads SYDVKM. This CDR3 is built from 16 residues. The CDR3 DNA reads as TGTGCCAGCAGTGGGGAACCGGGACAGTATAATTCACCCCTCCACTTT. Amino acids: CASSGEPGQYNSPLHF.

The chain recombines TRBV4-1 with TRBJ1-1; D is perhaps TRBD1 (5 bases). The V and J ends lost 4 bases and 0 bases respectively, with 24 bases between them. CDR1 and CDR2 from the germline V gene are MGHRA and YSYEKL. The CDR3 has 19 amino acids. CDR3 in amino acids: CASSPYPQALRGLNTEAFF. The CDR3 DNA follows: TGCGCCAGCAGCCCCTACCCACAGGCCCTCCGAGGGTTGAACACTGAAGCTTTCTTT.

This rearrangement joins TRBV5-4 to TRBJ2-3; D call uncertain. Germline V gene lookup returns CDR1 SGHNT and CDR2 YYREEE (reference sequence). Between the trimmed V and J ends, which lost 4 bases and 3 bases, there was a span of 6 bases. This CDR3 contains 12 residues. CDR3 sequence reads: CASSGKTDTQYF. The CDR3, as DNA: TGTGCCAGCAGCGGAAAAACAGATACGCAGTATTTT. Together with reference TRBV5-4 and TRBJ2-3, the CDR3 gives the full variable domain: ETGVTQSPTHLIKTRGQQVTLRCSSQSGHNTVSWYQQALGQGPQFIFQYYREEENGRGNFPPRFSGLQFPNYSSELNVNALELDDSALYLCASSGKTDTQYFGPGTRLTVL.

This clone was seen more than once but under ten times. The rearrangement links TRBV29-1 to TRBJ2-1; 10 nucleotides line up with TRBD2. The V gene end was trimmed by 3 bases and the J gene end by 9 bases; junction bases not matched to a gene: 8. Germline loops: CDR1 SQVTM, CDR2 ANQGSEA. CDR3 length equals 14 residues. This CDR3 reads CSVDGASGGSEQFF. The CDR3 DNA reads TGCAGCGTTGATGGGGCTAGCGGGGGAAGTGAGCAGTTCTTC.

CDR3 DNA: TGTGCCAGCATCGGGGAAGCGGGGGCCGGGGCCGGGGAGCTGTTTTTT. Its protein is CASIGEAGAGAGELFF. The chain employs TRBV2 and TRBJ2-2; 8 nucleotides line up with TRBD2. The junction had 13 bases not matched to a gene; V was cut back by 7 bases and J by 6 bases. This CDR3 contains 16 residues. Germline-derived CDR1 and CDR2 are SNHLY and FYNNEI.

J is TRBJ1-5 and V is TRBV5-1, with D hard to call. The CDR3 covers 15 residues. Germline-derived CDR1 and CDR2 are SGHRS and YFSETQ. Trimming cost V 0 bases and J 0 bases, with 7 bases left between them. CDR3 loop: CASSLAPGSNQPQHF. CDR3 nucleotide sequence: TGCGCCAGCAGCTTGGCGCCGGGTAGCAATCAGCCCCAGCATTTT.

Here the CDR3 reads CASSLGLSYGYTF. For the CDR3, the DNA is TGTGCCAGCAGCTTAGGGCTGAGCTATGGCTACACCTTC. This chain joins TRBV11-2 and TRBJ1-2; D is unclear. The V end lost 1 base, the J end lost 4 bases, and 7 bases lay between the germline ends. Looked up from germline, CDR1 is SGHAT and CDR2 is FQNNGV. The length of the CDR3 is 13 residues.

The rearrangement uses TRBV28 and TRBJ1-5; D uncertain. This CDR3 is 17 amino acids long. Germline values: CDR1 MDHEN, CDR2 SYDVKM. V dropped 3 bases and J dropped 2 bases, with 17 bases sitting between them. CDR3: CASSFVVGGGGNQPQHF. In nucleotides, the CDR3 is TGTGCCAGCAGTTTCGTCGTGGGTGGCGGAGGCAATCAGCCCCAGCATTTT.